This TCR beta chain was observed in a study of T cell clonality in common variable immunodeficiency. Trimming took 3 bases from V and 5 from J, leaving 5 bases between them. The CDR3 consists of 12 residues. Germline V gene lookup returns CDR1 SNHLY and CDR2 FYNNEI. General study results and limits: CVID subjects had higher TCRbeta clonality than healthy controls, most marked in about a third. What drives increased CVID clonality needs T cell subpopulation sequencing. Fewer TCRbeta clones were shared among CVID subjects than controls. Common variable immunodeficiency TCR beta sequences reportedly had fewer deletions and N-nucleotide insertions.

Ten or more counts support this clone. Its antigen is undetermined. The read halts 3 residues ahead of the CDR3 end, with the missing end drawn from the germline J gene. Here immunoSEQ multiplex PCR was the method, and the copy in TCRdb shows in-frame clones only, minus some. There are 42,000 or so clones in the sample, none observed a single time. The sequenced material came from peripheral blood mononuclear cells. This sequence joins TRBV2 and TRBJ2-4; no reliable D call. The origin of this receptor is a person between 18 and 75 years old in good health. The CDR3 is CASSDVENIQYF. The part of the CDR3 DNA that was read is TGTGCCAGCAGTGACGTAGAAAACATT.